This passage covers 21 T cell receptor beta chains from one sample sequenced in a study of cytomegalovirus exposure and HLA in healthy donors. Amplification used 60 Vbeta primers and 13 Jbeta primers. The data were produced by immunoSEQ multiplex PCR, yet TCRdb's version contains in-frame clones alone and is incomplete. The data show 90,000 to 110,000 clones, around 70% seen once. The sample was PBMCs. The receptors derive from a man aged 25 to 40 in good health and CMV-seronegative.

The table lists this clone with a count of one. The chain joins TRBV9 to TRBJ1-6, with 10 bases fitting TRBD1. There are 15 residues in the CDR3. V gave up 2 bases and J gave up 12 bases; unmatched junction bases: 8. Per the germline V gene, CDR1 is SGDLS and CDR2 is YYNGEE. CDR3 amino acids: CASSVGTGASEPLHF. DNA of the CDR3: TGTGCCAGCAGCGTGGGGACAGGGGCCTCGGAACCCCTCCACTTT. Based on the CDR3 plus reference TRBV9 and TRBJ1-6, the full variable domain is DSGVTQTPKHLITATGQRVTLRCSPRSGDLSVYWYQQSLDQGLQFLIQYYNGEERAKGNILERFSAQQFPDLHSELNLSSLELGDSALYFCASSVGTGASEPLHFGNGTRLTVT.

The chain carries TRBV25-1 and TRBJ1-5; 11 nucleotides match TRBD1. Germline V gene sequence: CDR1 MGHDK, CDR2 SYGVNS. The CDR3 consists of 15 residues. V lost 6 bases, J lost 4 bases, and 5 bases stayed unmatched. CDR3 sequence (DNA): TGTGCCAGCAGCCCCCGGGACAGGGGGAATCAGCCCCAGCATTTT. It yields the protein CASSPRDRGNQPQHF.

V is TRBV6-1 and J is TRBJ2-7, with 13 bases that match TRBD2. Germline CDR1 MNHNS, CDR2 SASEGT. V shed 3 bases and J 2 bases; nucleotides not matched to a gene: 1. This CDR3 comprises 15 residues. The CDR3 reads CASSDGLAGAYEQYF. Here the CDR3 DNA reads TGTGCCAGCAGTGATGGACTAGCGGGAGCCTACGAGCAGTACTTC.

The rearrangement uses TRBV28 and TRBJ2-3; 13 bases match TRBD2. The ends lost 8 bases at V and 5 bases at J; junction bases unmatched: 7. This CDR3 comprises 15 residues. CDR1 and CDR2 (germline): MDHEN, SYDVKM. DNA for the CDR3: TGTGCCAGCGGCGGACTAGCGGGAGAAGGAGATACGCAGTATTTT. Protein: CASGGLAGEGDTQYF.

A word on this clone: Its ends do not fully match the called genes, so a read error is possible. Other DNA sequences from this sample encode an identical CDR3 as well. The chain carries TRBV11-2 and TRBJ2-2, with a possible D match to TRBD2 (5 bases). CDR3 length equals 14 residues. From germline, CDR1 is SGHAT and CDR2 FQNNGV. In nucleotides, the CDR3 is TGTGCCAGCAGCTTTTCCCGGAACACCGGGGAGCTATTTTTT. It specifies CASSFSRNTGELFF. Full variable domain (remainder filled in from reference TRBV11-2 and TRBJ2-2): EAGVAQSPRYKIIEKRQSVAFWCNPISGHATLYWYQQILGQGPKLLIQFQNNGVVDDSQLPKDRFSAERLKGVDSTLKIQPAKLEDSAVYLCASSFSRNTGELFFGEGSRLTVL.

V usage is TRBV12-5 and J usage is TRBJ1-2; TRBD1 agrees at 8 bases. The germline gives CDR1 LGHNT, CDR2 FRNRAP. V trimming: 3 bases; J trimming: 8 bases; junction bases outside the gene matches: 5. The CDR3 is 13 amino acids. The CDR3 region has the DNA TGTGCTAGTGGTTTCGGACAGGGCGAGGGCTACACCTTC. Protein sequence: CASGFGQGEGYTF.

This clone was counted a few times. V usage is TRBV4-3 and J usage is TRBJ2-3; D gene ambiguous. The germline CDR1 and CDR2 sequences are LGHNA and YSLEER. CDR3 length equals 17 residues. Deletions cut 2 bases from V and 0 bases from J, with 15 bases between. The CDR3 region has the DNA TGCGCCAGCAGCCAAAAAGCTCCAGCGATTAGCACAGATACGCAGTATTTT. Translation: CASSQKAPAISTDTQYF.

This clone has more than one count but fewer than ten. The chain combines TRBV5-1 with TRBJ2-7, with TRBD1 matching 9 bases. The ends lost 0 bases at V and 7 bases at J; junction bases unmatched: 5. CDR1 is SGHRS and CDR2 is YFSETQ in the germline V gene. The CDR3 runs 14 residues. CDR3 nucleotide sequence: TGCGCCAGCAGCTTGGCACAGGGGGCGGGGGAGCAGTACTTC. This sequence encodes CASSLAQGAGEQYF. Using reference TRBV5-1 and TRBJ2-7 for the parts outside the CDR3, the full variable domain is KAGVTQTPRYLIKTRGQQVTLSCSPISGHRSVSWYQQTPGQGLQFLFEYFSETQRNKGNFPGRFSGRQFSNSRSEMNVSTLELGDSALYLCASSLAQGAGEQYFGPGTRLTVT.

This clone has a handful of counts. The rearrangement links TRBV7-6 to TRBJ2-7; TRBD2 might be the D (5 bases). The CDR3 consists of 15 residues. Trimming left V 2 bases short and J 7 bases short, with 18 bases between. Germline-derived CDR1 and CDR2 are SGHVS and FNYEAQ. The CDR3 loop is CASSLLGEDSWEQYF. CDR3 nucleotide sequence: TGTGCCAGCAGCTTATTAGGAGAGGACTCCTGGGAGCAGTACTTC.

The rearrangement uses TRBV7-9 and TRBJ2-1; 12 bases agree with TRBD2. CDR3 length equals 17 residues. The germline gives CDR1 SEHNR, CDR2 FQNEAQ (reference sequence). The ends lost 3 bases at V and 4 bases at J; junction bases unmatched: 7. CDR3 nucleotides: TGTGCCAGCAGCTTCAGACTAGCGGGAGTTGGTTACAATGAGCAGTTCTTC. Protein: CASSFRLAGVGYNEQFF. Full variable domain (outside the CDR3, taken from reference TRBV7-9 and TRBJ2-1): DTGVSQNPRHKITKRGQNVTFRCDPISEHNRLYWYRQTLGQGPEFLTYFQNEAQLEKSRLLSDRFSAERPKGSFSTLEIQRTEQGDSAMYLCASSFRLAGVGYNEQFFGPGTRLTVL.

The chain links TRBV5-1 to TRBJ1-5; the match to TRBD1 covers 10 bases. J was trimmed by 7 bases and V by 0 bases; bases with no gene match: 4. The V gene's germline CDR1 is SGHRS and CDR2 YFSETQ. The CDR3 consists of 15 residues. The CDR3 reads CASSLDGTGAQPQHF. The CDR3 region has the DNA TGCGCCAGCAGCTTGGACGGGACAGGGGCACAGCCCCAGCATTTT.

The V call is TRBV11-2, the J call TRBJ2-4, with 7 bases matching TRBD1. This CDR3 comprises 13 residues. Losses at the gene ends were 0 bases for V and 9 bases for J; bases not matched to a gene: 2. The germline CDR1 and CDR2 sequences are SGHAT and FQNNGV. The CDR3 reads CASSLDRTGIQYF. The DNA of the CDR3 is TGTGCCAGCAGCTTAGATCGGACAGGCATTCAGTACTTC.

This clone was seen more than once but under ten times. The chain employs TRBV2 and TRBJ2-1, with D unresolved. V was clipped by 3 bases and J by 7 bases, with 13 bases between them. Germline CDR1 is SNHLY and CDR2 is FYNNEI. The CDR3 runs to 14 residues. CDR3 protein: CASSDRKIGNEQFF. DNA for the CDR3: TGTGCCAGCAGTGACAGGAAAATCGGTAATGAGCAGTTCTTC.

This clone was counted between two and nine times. The CDR3 is CASSLRGANQPQHF. The CDR3 coding sequence is TGTGCCAGCAGCTTGCGGGGCGCCAATCAGCCCCAGCATTTT. The chain joins TRBV7-2 to TRBJ1-5, with D perhaps matching TRBD1 (5 bases). The CDR3 is 14 amino acids. Per germline, CDR1 SGHTA and CDR2 FQGNSA. V lost 3 bases and J lost 3, with 9 bases in between.

CDR3 bases: TGTGCCAGCAGCTTAGGGACTAGCGGGATCTACGAGCAGTACTTC. Its protein is CASSLGTSGIYEQYF. V and J are TRBV9 and TRBJ2-7; 13 nucleotides match TRBD2. Germline CDR1 is SGDLS and CDR2 is YYNGEE. The CDR3 extends over 15 amino acids. The J segment lost 3 bases and the V segment lost 4 bases, leaving 4 bases of the junction unmatched.

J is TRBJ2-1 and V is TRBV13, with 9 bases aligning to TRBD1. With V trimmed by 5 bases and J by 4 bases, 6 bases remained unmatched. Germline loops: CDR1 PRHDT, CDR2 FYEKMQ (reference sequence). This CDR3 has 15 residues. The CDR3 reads CASSATGGTYNEQFF. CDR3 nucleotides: TGTGCCAGCAGCGCGACAGGGGGAACATACAATGAGCAGTTCTTC.

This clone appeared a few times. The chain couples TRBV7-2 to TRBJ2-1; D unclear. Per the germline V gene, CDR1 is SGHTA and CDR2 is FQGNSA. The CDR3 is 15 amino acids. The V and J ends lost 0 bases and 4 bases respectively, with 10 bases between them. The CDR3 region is CASSLAAKEYNEQFF. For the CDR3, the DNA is TGTGCCAGCAGCTTAGCCGCTAAGGAGTACAATGAGCAGTTCTTC.

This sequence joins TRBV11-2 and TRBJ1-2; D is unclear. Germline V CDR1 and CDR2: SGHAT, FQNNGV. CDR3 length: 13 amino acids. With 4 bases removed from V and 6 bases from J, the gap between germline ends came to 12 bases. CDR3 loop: CASSSDFYDGYTF. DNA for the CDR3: TGTGCCAGCAGCTCGGACTTTTACGATGGCTACACCTTC.

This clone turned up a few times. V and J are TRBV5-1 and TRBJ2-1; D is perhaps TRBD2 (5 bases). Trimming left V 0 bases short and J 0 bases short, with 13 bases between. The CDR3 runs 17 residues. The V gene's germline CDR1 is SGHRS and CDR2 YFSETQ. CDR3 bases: TGCGCCAGCAGCTTGGATTTGGGAGCTAGCTCCTACAATGAGCAGTTCTTC. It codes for CASSLDLGASSYNEQFF. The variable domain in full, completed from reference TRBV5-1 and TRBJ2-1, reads KAGVTQTPRYLIKTRGQQVTLSCSPISGHRSVSWYQQTPGQGLQFLFEYFSETQRNKGNFPGRFSGRQFSNSRSEMNVSTLELGDSALYLCASSLDLGASSYNEQFFGPGTRLTVL.

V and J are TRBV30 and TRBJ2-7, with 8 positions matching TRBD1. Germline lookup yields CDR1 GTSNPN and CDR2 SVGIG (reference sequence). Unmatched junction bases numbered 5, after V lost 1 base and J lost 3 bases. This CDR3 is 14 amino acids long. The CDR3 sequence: CAWSAPRGLYEQYF. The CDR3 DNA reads TGTGCCTGGAGTGCCCCCAGGGGGCTCTACGAGCAGTACTTC.

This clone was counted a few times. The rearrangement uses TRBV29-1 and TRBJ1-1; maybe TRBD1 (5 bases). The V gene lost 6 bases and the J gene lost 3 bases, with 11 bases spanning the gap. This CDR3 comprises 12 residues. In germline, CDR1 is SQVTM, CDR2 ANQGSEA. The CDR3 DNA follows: TGCAGCGTCGAGTCGACAGACACTGAAGCTTTCTTT. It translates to CSVESTDTEAFF.